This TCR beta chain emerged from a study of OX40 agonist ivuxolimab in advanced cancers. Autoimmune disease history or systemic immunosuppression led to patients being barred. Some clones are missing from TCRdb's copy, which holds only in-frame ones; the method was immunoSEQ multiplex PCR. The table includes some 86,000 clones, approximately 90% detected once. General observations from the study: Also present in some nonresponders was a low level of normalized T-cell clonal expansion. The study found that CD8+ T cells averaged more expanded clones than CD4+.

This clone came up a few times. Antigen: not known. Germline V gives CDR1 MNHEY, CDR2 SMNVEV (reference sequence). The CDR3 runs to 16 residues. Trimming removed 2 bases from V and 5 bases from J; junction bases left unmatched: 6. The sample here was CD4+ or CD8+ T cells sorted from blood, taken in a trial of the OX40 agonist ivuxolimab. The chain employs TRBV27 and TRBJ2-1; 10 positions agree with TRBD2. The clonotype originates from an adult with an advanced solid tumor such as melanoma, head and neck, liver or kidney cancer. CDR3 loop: CASSLPPTSGHNEQFF. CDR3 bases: TGTGCCAGCAGTTTACCCCCGACTAGCGGGCACAATGAGCAGTTCTTC.